This T cell receptor beta chain emerged from a study of cytomegalovirus exposure and HLA in healthy donors (TCRdb year 2017). Concerning the study at large: An earlier analysis of several hundred of the donors reported about 250 Gb of sequence data and 100 million to 140 million unique TCR beta sequences from about 180 million T cells. About 300 gigabases of sequencing data and tens of millions of unique TCR sequences were included in an early release covering over 600 HLA-typed donors. Of the roughly 400 genotyped donors, over 70% fell in the genetic ancestry cluster associated with self-reported Caucasian donors. The aim of the study was to test whether cataloging public T cell receptors could identify signatures of past pathogen exposure. The study used immunosequencing to profile the T cell repertoires of several hundred subjects and linked those repertoires to cytomegalovirus serostatus. In addition to the first cohort of approximately 670 subjects, a separate validation cohort of 120 different subjects was used. To predict cytomegalovirus infection status, the study combined high-throughput TCR immunosequencing, statistical association of individual TCRs with disease status, and machine learning. To study patterns of TCR occurrence, a later analysis re-analyzed previously published TCR beta repertoires from 650 to 750 donors and added high-resolution HLA genotyping. The later analysis used no new phenotypic data to find candidate immune exposures, relying instead on TCR beta sequences and their occurrence across donors. To decide whether each TCR beta V gene segment behaved as functional or pseudogenic, an earlier analysis of several hundred of the donors relied on high-throughput TCR beta sequencing. Donor age, sex, ethnicity and CMV serostatus were collected together with the repertoire data. A later genetic analysis used genome-wide SNP genotypes for about 60% of the roughly 700 donors, treating that subset as a discovery cohort. Every repertoire in the discovery cohort had been generated on one and the same sequencing platform. Class I and class II HLA loci were covered by the typing at four-digit resolution. The number of donors typed differed by locus, with 629-630 for A, B, C, DRB1 and DQB1, over 500 for DQA1, some 570 for DPA1, and some 450 for DPB1. Roughly five DR-DQ haplotypes were handled as single units for association and clustering, since linkage in the cohort was strong. Among roughly 400 genotyped donors of the cohort, an average of approximately 240,000 unique TCR beta nucleotide sequences was sequenced per donor, of which approximately 19% were non-productive.

What the work shows at the level of the full study, not this receptor alone: HLA typing was unavailable for some donors at each locus, so association tests used only the typed subset. Strong co-occurrence of HLA alleles, especially DR and DQ, made assigning TCR associations to individual alleles difficult. Compared with equally common non-associated chains, HLA-associated TCR beta chains in a later analysis were more clonally expanded and had lower generation probabilities. The earlier analysis of 587 of the donors excluded over 15 rarely observed V segments, including chromosome 9 orphons, because counts were too low. Several of the top co-occurrence clusters appeared to be linked to parvovirus B19, influenza, CMV and Epstein-Barr virus, according to a later analysis. A later genetic analysis reported fewer N-insertions in productive TCRs among donors in an Asian-associated ancestry cluster than the approximately 670-donor mean. Sequencing depth was assumed to be roughly uniform across donors in the presence/absence analyses, though that assumption may not hold. Most CMV-associated TCR beta chains appeared to be HLA-restricted in a later analysis, and the HLA associations seemed to be driven largely by CMV exposure. Linkage disequilibrium might explain the correlated functional status among segregating V segments, but an unknown experimental factor could not be ruled out. In an earlier analysis of several hundred of the donors, most TCR beta V segments were observed in productive rearrangements about 87% or about 30% of the time, broadly matching IMGT annotations. Cytomegalovirus status was reported to be diagnosed by the classifier with high specificity and sensitivity in both the original and validation cohorts. The authors suggested that the approach could potentially be generalized to other disease states and immunological phenotypes. An association between a missense DCLRE1C variant and V-gene and J-gene trimming of TCR beta chains was found in a later genetic analysis and replicated in an independent cohort. A further reported finding was that TCR beta sequences accurately predicted the HLA-A and HLA-B alleles for most subjects in the first cohort. Three of the identified cytomegalovirus-associated TCR beta chains were confirmed in vitro to be specific for cytomegalovirus antigens. In this cohort, only TCR beta chains were sequenced, and detectable features were limited by the absence of alpha or paired-chain data. Across donors, most TCR sequences were observed very rarely, whereas some public TCRs were present in many individuals. A total of 164 TCR beta chains were listed by the study as associated with cytomegalovirus. The only immune exposure information available for the cohort was CMV serostatus. A group of highly shared sequence variants was considered likely to be a technical artifact of the sequencing pipeline. At a false discovery rate of 0.05, a later analysis linked roughly 17,000 TCR beta sequences to specific HLA alleles. In a later analysis, the rate of TCR association differed among HLA loci, with DRB1 alleles having the most associated TCRs and HLA-C alleles having the fewest.

The cohort was made up of about 610 healthy bone marrow donors. At the time of sampling, all cohort members were nominally healthy, though unrecorded immune exposures were likely present. The donor was CMV seropositive and belonged to the group of 250 to 300 seropositive cohort members. A peripheral blood sample was provided by each donor, and peripheral blood mononuclear cells were used for TCR beta sequencing. The Qiagen DNeasy Blood Extraction Kit was used to extract genomic DNA from the blood cell samples. To prepare the library, the immunoSEQ multiplex PCR assay was applied. The multiplex PCR relied on a mix of 60 forward primers for TCR Vbeta segments and 13 reverse primers for TCR Jbeta segments. A multiplex PCR assay on genomic DNA amplified the CDR3 region of rearranged TCR beta genes. On the Illumina HiSeq System, the amplified TCR beta libraries were sequenced as 87-base-pair reads. The authors' pipeline ran thus. In a later analysis, tens of millions of unique TCR beta chains were counted across the roughly 700 repertoires, and around 10 million of these chains were shared by at least two donors. Raw reads were error-corrected and collapsed into unique sequences by a nearest-neighbor algorithm in which closely related sequences were merged to remove PCR and sequencing errors. CDR3 sequences were aligned to IMGT reference sequences to assign V, D and J gene segments. Each retained sequence needed at least a six-nucleotide match to both a V gene segment and a J gene segment. Rearrangements were classified as productive when the CDR3 lacked stop codons and remained in frame with V and J, and all other rearrangements were classified as non-productive. CDR3 was defined by IMGT convention, running from the second conserved V-encoded cysteine to the conserved J-encoded phenylalanine. Sequences without an unambiguous match to a single V gene segment were excluded from the earlier analysis of about 640 of the donors. In an earlier analysis of 587 of the donors, a V segment was called functional when productive rearrangements were above 56.7%, and segregating when the standard deviation between donors exceeded 5%. A statistical classification framework was built to diagnose cytomegalovirus status from the catalog of TCR beta chain sequences. V and J gene assignment, in a later analysis, came from comparing TCR nucleotide sequences with IMGT/GENE-DB human TR gene sequences. The TCRdist pipeline was used in a later analysis to assign CDR3 sequences and most-parsimonious VDJ recombination scenarios. In a later analysis, every TCR beta chain was defined by the combination of its CDR3 amino acid sequence and its V-gene family, and reads without a unique V-gene family were dropped. To address suspected cross-contamination and a sequencing artifact, a later analysis removed a few hundred highly shared, low-generation-probability nucleotide sequences. A later analysis calculated a clonal expansion index for each public chain from normalized within-repertoire ranks of inferred template counts. In a later analysis, generation probabilities were computed using a VDJ recombination model fitted to out-of-frame rearrangements, and the results were checked against IGoR. Hypergeometric tests were used in a later analysis to score TCR-TCR, TCR-HLA and TCR-CMV co-occurrence, with a repertoire-size bias correction applied to the TCR pairs. A later analysis estimated false discovery rates by permuting HLA or CMV assignments 20 times. In a later analysis, co-occurring TCRs were grouped with DBSCAN, and TCRdist sequence similarity was added when clustering was performed within HLA-allele-positive subsets. For co-occurrence clustering, repertoires with fewer than 30,000 or more than 120,000 public chains were excluded, along with four or five repertoires with anomalous nucleotide sharing. Entries here come from immuneACCESS through TCRdb and include only in-frame sequences with V and J called. Some clones fail to appear in such tables; in the studies checked, an unresolved V gene covers under half of the shortfall, and the cause of the remainder is unknown. V and J calls and clone size are copied from that table; D and trimming were computed from the DNA. For this sample the table gives approximately 180,000 clones, of which 70% to 80% were detected only once. The ten largest clonotypes hold 3.5% to 4.5% of the sample.

Comments on this clone: Its antigen is not yet known. No base quality values were provided; no much bigger clone lies one nucleotide off.

The source material was PBMCs. The receptor was isolated from a woman aged 55-70 years in good health and CMV-seropositive.

CDR3 sequence: CASMEGRVLGDTQYF. The DNA is as follows: TGTGCCAGCATGGAGGGCAGGGTATTAGGGGATACGCAGTATTTT. The rearranged chain carries TRBV6-6 and TRBJ2-3, with a tentative D gene TRBD2 over 6 matching bases. Trimming costs V 7 bases and J 6 bases, and their ends lie 20 bases apart. Counted from cysteine to phenylalanine, this CDR3 has 15 amino acids. Left in the record is the CDR3 DNA by itself, 45 bases read in frame from the first base. For CDR1 and CDR2, the germline V gene (reference sequence) lists MNHNY and SVGAGI.